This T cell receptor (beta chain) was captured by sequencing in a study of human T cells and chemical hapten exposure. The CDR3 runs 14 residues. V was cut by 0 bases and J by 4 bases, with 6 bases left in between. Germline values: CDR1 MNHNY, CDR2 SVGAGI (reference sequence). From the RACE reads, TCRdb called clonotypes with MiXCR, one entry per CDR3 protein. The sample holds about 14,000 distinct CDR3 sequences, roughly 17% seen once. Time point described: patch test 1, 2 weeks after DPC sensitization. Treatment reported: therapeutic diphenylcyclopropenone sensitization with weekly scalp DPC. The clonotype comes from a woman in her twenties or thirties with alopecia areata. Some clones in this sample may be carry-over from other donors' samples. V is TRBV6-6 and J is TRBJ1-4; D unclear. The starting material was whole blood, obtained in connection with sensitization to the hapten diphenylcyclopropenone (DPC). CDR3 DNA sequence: TGTGCCAGCAGTTACTCCGGATTTAATGAAAAACTGTTTTTT. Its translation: CASSYSGFNEKLFF.